This entry concerns a single T cell receptor (beta chain). These data are taken from a study of blood T cell repertoires in COVID-19. About the research overall: The samples span acute and convalescent COVID-19 from the United States, Italy and Spain.

TCRdb's copy holds only in-frame clones and misses some; the assay was immunoSEQ multiplex PCR. Of hundreds of thousands of clones in the sample, around 85% were seen once. This CDR3 is 17 amino acids long. Germline values: CDR1 LGHNA, CDR2 YSLEER. V was pared by 0 bases and J by 7 bases, with 16 bases between. This chain links TRBV4-3 with TRBJ1-6; D is perhaps TRBD1 (5 bases). This receptor was obtained from a woman aged 25 to 45 who had recovered from COVID-19. Sequenced material: peripheral blood. CDR3 loop: CASSQDSNRPLNSPLHF. The CDR3 region has the DNA TGCGCCAGCAGCCAAGATTCAAACAGGCCCTTGAATTCACCCCTCCACTTT.